This TCR beta chain was documented in a study of T cell repertoires in cytomegalovirus infection. In the study overall: In public TCR beta signatures, there were indications of both CMV infection and matching HLA type.

TCRdb re-called the reads through MiXCR, storing one row per CDR3 protein. This table holds about 490,000 distinct CDR3 sequences, around 27% found once. As regards this clonotype: No antigen is known for it.

Germline CDR1 MNHEY, CDR2 SMNVEV (reference sequence). The CDR3 runs to 14 residues. V lost 0 bases, J lost 4 bases, and 7 bases lay in between. Study conclusions and caveats: HLA-C-restricted CMV-specific TCR beta clonotypes prevailed in the ex vivo response. Carriers of CMV and the relevant HLA type were discriminated by public TCR beta frequency.

Sequenced: PBMCs. This TCR was sampled from a human donor in good health (CMV status not recorded). Some clones in this sample may be carry-over from other donors' samples. The chain employs TRBV27 and TRBJ1-5; D unclear. CDR3 sequence: CASSLSLKNQPQHF. The CDR3 bases are TGTGCCAGCAGTTTATCTCTCAAAAATCAGCCCCAGCATTTT.